This T cell receptor (beta chain) was recovered during a study of blood T cell repertoires in COVID-19. Study-wide context: Researchers got acute and convalescent COVID-19 samples from the United States, Italy and Spain. T cells, B-cell-depleted T cells, or PBMCs supplied cDNA or gDNA.

CDR3 size: 16 residues. V lost 5 bases to trimming and J lost 3 bases; unmatched junction nucleotides: 8. Germline CDR1 reads SGHTA; CDR2 reads FQGNSA. In the study's own analysis: Reference gene primer amplification gave nucleated cell count estimates. Some clones are missing from TCRdb's copy, which holds only in-frame ones; the method was immunoSEQ multiplex PCR. V, J and clone size are taken as reported in that table, and D and trimming were inferred from the DNA itself. The sample has about 300,000 clones, 86% seen once; the top ten hold 1.5% to 2%. The chain joins TRBV7-2 to TRBJ2-3; 10 nucleotides agree with TRBD2. The material sequenced was peripheral blood. The TCR sequence derives from a woman in her 50s with acute or convalescent COVID-19. The chain's CDR3 is CASSVSGRASTDTQYF. The CDR3 DNA is TGTGCCAGCAGCGTGAGCGGGAGGGCCAGTACAGATACGCAGTATTTT.